This TCR beta chain was obtained from a study of blood T cells in healthy people across ages. Study context: There was about one barcoded beta molecule captured by template switching per two T cells. Study-level findings and limits: It was not possible, with unsorted PBMCs, to conclusively compare naive and antigen-experienced cells. Per-million-T-cell TCR beta diversity fell roughly linearly with age.

The second PCR ran about 6 to 12 cycles with a sample-barcoded 5' primer and J-beta primers. TCRdb fed the 5' RACE reads into MiXCR, producing one record per CDR3 protein. The sample includes 600,000 to 1,000,000 distinct CDR3 sequences, around a quarter of them seen just once. The CDR3 sequence is 14 residues long. The germline V and J ends were trimmed by 3 bases and 1 base, with 5 bases remaining between them. Germline V CDR1 and CDR2: SGDLS, YYNGEE. As to this clonotype: Antigen specificity is unknown.

The data were also submitted as part of a second study, on T cells of mothers and their children. That study adds: Persisting microchimeric T cell clones went undetected.

This rearrangement joins TRBV9 to TRBJ2-6; D unclear. Sequencing input: blood. The TCR comes from a boy younger than 18 in good health. CDR3 in amino acids: CASSAYSGANVLTF. CDR3 bases: TGTGCCAGCAGCGCCTATTCTGGGGCCAACGTCCTGACTTTC.